Listed here are 31 T cell receptor beta chains from one sample, sequenced in a study of blood T cells in healthy people across ages. With a J-beta primer mix and a sample-barcoded 5' primer, a second PCR ran about 7 to 12 cycles. A single record per CDR3 protein comes from TCRdb applying MiXCR to the 5' RACE reads. The repertoire holds 800,000 or so distinct CDR3 sequences, with about 45% as singletons. Sample: blood. Source of these receptors: a man older than 75 in good health.

The chain is built from TRBV5-1 and TRBJ1-6; a weak D match, TRBD1 (6 bases). This CDR3 comprises 16 residues. Germline V gene sequence: CDR1 SGHRS, CDR2 YFSETQ. V shed 6 bases and J shed 8 bases, with 21 bases lying between them. The CDR3 region is CASNFAGTSKHSPLHF. The CDR3 DNA follows: TGCGCCAGCAACTTCGCCGGGACATCCAAACATTCACCCCTCCACTTT.

The V gene is TRBV2, the J gene TRBJ1-1; the match to TRBD1 covers 9 bases. This CDR3 spans 15 amino acids. Trimming at V came to 4 bases and at J to 7 bases, leaving 10 bases not matched to a gene. The V gene's germline CDR1 is SNHLY and CDR2 FYNNEI. The CDR3 region has the DNA TGTGCCAGCAGTGCCCCCACGGACAGGGGAAATGAAGCTTTCTTT. Translating it yields CASSAPTDRGNEAFF.

The gene calls are TRBV4-3 and TRBJ1-4; D gene uncertain. From germline, CDR1 is LGHNA and CDR2 YSLEER. Trimming left V 1 base short and J 3 bases short, with 9 bases between. The CDR3 spans 15 residues. The CDR3 nucleotides read TGCGCCAGCAGCCAAGCCCGGGCGGCTAATGAAAAACTGTTTTTT. Translating gives CASSQARAANEKLFF.

The V gene is TRBV11-2, the J gene TRBJ2-1; D unresolved. The V gene's germline CDR1 is SGHAT and CDR2 FQNNGV. Trimming left V 6 bases short and J 7 bases short, with 13 bases between. CDR3 length: 13 amino acids. This chain's CDR3 is CASSYKIRNEQFF. The CDR3 coding sequence is TGTGCCAGCAGTTACAAGATAAGGAATGAGCAGTTCTTC.

This clonotype has more than one count but fewer than ten. This chain connects TRBV20-1 to TRBJ2-2, with 8 bases lining up with TRBD2. This CDR3 is built from 16 residues. Per germline, CDR1 DFQATT and CDR2 SNEGSKA (reference sequence). V lost 0 bases and J lost 5; bases outside the gene matches: 8. CDR3 sequence reads: CSARDLREGGTGELFF. In DNA form, the CDR3 reads TGCAGTGCTAGAGATTTACGGGAGGGTGGTACCGGGGAGCTGTTTTTT.

This chain joins TRBV7-2 and TRBJ2-2; 7 bases match TRBD1. Losses at the gene ends were 3 bases for V and 4 bases for J; bases not matched to a gene: 5. This CDR3 region has 15 residues. Per the germline V gene, CDR1 is SGHTA and CDR2 is FQGNSA. CDR3 nucleotide sequence: TGTGCCAGCAGCTTCGTGACAGGGACCACCGGGGAGCTGTTTTTT. Translated, it gives CASSFVTGTTGELFF.

This clonotype was counted once. With a much larger clone just one base away, this may be a read error. CDR3 amino acids: CAGSLRAVGNIQYF. The CDR3 coding sequence is TGTGCCGGCAGCTTACGTGCGGTGGGAAACATTCAGTACTTC. The chain combines TRBV7-2 with TRBJ2-4, with D unresolved. Germline CDR1 and CDR2: SGHTA and FQGNSA. The CDR3 covers 14 residues.

CDR3 nucleotides: TGTGCCAGCAGCTTAGCGGGAGGGCTCGTCGATGAGCAGTTCTTC. The encoded protein is CASSLAGGLVDEQFF. The chain uses TRBV7-2 and TRBJ2-1; 7 bases fit TRBD2. This CDR3 has 15 residues. Losses at the gene ends were 0 bases for V and 8 bases for J; bases not matched to a gene: 7. Looked up from germline, CDR1 is SGHTA and CDR2 is FQGNSA.

This clonotype showed up many times. The rearrangement links TRBV30 to TRBJ1-2; TRBD1 agrees at 9 bases. J was trimmed by 4 bases and V by 4 bases; bases with no gene match: 7. This CDR3 contains 14 residues. Germline-derived CDR1 and CDR2 are GTSNPN and SVGIG (reference sequence). The CDR3 loop is CAWKNRGPRYGYTF. DNA of the CDR3: TGTGCCTGGAAAAACAGGGGGCCTCGCTATGGCTACACCTTC.

This clonotype was picked up a small number of times. The CDR3 loop is CASSVARGAASPDTQYF. In DNA, the CDR3 is TGTGCCAGCAGCGTAGCTCGAGGGGCCGCGAGCCCAGATACGCAGTATTTT. The chain joins TRBV9 to TRBJ2-3; D possibly matches TRBD1 or TRBD2 (5 bases each). The CDR3 contains 17 residues. V lost 0 bases, J lost 4 bases, and 18 bases lay in between. Germline-derived CDR1 and CDR2 are SGDLS and YYNGEE.

This chain uses TRBV10-2 with TRBJ2-1; D remains ambiguous. CDR3 length: 11 residues. CDR1 and CDR2 from the germline V gene are WSHSY and SAAADI. V lost 5 bases, J lost 6 bases, and 5 bases lay in between. CDR3 DNA: TGCGCCAGCAGTCAAAGCAATGAGCAGTTCTTC. Translating it yields CASSQSNEQFF.

The V and J genes are TRBV6-5 and TRBJ1-1, with D possibly TRBD1 on 5 matching bases. This CDR3 region has 19 residues. V was pared by 2 bases and J by 8 bases, with 30 bases between. Germline V lookup: CDR1 MNHEY, CDR2 SVGAGI. CDR3 sequence: CASSYGSFFRPGRSPEAFF. The DNA of the CDR3 is TGTGCCAGCAGTTACGGTTCGTTCTTTCGGCCAGGGAGGTCCCCCGAAGCTTTCTTT.

This clonotype was detected only a few times. V and J are TRBV21-1 and TRBJ2-1; no check of the table's D call, TRBD2, against the DNA was made. TRBV21-1 is tagged as a pseudogene. The CDR3 extends over 16 amino acids. CDR3 in amino acids: CASRKGASGSYNEQFF. The CDR3 nucleotides read TGTGCCAGCAGAAAAGGTGCTAGCGGGAGCTACAATGAGCAGTTCTTC.

The DNA of the CDR3 is TGTGCCAGCAGTTACGTCACTAGGGGAAATGAGCAGTACTTC. Protein sequence: CASSYVTRGNEQYF. The chain has TRBV6-2 or TRBV6-3 and TRBJ2-5; D may correspond to TRBD1 or TRBD2 (5 bases each). V lost 2 bases and J 11 bases, leaving 18 bases between the germline ends. This CDR3 region has 14 residues. CDR1 is MNHEY, CDR2 SVGEGT, per germline.

The chain couples TRBV27 to TRBJ2-3; 9 positions match TRBD1. This CDR3 comprises 20 residues. V shed 5 bases, J shed 0 bases, and the junction held 18 bases outside the gene matches. Germline CDR1 is MNHEY and CDR2 is SMNVEV (reference sequence). CDR3 loop: CASSLFFQGQGTPSTDTQYF. CDR3 coding DNA: TGTGCCAGCAGTCTCTTCTTTCAGGGACAGGGAACACCTAGCACAGATACGCAGTATTTT.

This chain uses TRBV27 with TRBJ2-7; TRBD2 matches at 11 bases. CDR1 and CDR2 from the germline V gene are MNHEY and SMNVEV (reference sequence). The trim removed 4 bases at V and 4 bases at J, leaving 9 bases unmatched. The CDR3 has 16 residues. The CDR3 DNA reads TGTGCCAGCAGTTATACCGTAGCGGGAGGGCCATACGAGCAGTACTTC. Protein sequence: CASSYTVAGGPYEQYF.

The sample holds one count of this clonotype. This chain links TRBV6-2 or TRBV6-3 with TRBJ2-2, with 14 bases fitting TRBD2. The junction had 6 bases not matched to a gene; V was cut back by 7 bases and J by 2 bases. Germline V CDR1 and CDR2: MNHEY, SVGEGT. The CDR3 has 17 residues. This chain's CDR3 is CASTATSGRANTGELFF. The CDR3 DNA is TGTGCCAGCACCGCGACTAGCGGGAGGGCCAACACCGGGGAGCTGTTTTTT.

The CDR3 nucleotides are TGTGCCAGCAGCTTTCTAGCAACCTACGAGCAGTACTTC. Its protein product is CASSFLATYEQYF. The gene calls are TRBV5-6 and TRBJ2-7, with a weak D call TRBD2 (5 bases). Trimming shortened V by 2 bases and J by 2 bases, and 8 bases separated the two germline ends. This CDR3 comprises 13 residues. The germline gives CDR1 SGHDT, CDR2 YYEEEE. The complete variable domain, with remaining parts taken from reference TRBV5-6 and TRBJ2-7, reads DAGVTQSPTHLIKTRGQQVTLRCSPKSGHDTVSWYQQALGQGPQFIFQYYEEEERQRGNFPDRFSGHQFPNYSSELNVNALLLGDSALYLCASSFLATYEQYFGPGTRLTVT.

This clonotype has just a few counts. The gene calls are TRBV7-2 and TRBJ2-1; D is unclear. The CDR3 is 15 residues long. CDR1 is SGHTA and CDR2 is FQGNSA in the germline V gene. V shed 2 bases and J shed 2 bases, with 10 bases lying between them. The DNA for the CDR3 is TGTGCCAGCAGCTTAACTACAGCACCCTACAATGAGCAGTTCTTC. Its translation: CASSLTTAPYNEQFF.

This chain links TRBV3-1 with TRBJ1-1; D may be TRBD1 (5 bases). Deletions cut 3 bases from V and 1 base from J, with 12 bases between. The CDR3 is 15 residues long. Germline V gene lookup returns CDR1 LGHDT and CDR2 YNNKEL (reference sequence). In DNA, the CDR3 is TGTGCCAGCAGCCATGGGGCAGAAGCGAACACTGAAGCTTTCTTT. Its protein is CASSHGAEANTEAFF.

The rearrangement uses TRBV10-3 and TRBJ2-1; 9 bases are shared with TRBD2. The CDR3 is 16 amino acids. Per the germline V gene, CDR1 is ENHRY and CDR2 is SYGVKD. Trimming at V came to 6 bases and at J to 5 bases, leaving 11 bases not matched to a gene. The DNA of the CDR3 is TGTGCCATCAGGGCTTCGACTAGCGGAGACGACAATGAGCAGTTCTTC. It codes for CAIRASTSGDDNEQFF.

This clonotype was observed a handful of times. The CDR3 DNA reads TGTGCCAGCAGATTCCAGGGGCTCCAGAGCACAGATACGCAGTATTTT. Protein: CASRFQGLQSTDTQYF. V and J are TRBV5-5 and TRBJ2-3, with a possible D match to TRBD1 (6 bases). CDR1 SGHKS and CDR2 YYEKEE come from the germline V gene (reference sequence). The CDR3 extends over 16 amino acids. Trimming took off 5 bases at V and 0 bases at J, with 16 bases between the two ends.

This chain joins TRBV7-9 and TRBJ1-5, with a possible D match to TRBD1 (5 bases). Trimming cost V 5 bases and J 5 bases, with 16 bases left between them. This CDR3 region has 15 residues. Germline CDR1 and CDR2: SEHNR and FQNEAQ (reference sequence). CDR3 sequence (DNA): TGTGCCAGCAGCAATGACAGATACGGCGATCAGCCCCAGCATTTT. Residues: CASSNDRYGDQPQHF.

This clonotype occurred a few times. The chain is built from TRBV3-1 and TRBJ2-6; perhaps TRBD2 as D (6 bases). Germline CDR1 LGHDT, CDR2 YNNKEL (reference sequence). V was cut by 4 bases and J by 1 base, with 11 bases left in between. CDR3 length: 16 residues. CDR3 protein: CASSPVLASGANVLTF. The CDR3 DNA reads TGTGCCAGCAGCCCAGTACTAGCATCTGGGGCCAACGTCCTGACTTTC.

The chain employs TRBV6-2 or TRBV6-3 and TRBJ2-1; D is unclear. V shed 0 bases and J shed 8 bases, with 20 bases lying between them. The CDR3 is 17 amino acids. From germline, CDR1 is MNHEY and CDR2 SVGEGT. DNA of the CDR3: TGTGCCAGCAGTTACTCGGCAGGCTTACGCCAAGGCGATGAGCAGTTCTTC. This gives the protein CASSYSAGLRQGDEQFF.

This clonotype was observed at least ten times. The CDR3 DNA reads as TGCAGTGCTTCTACAGGGGGCTCTTCGTTTGAAAAACTGTTTTTT. As protein: CSASTGGSSFEKLFF. The rearrangement joins TRBV20-1 to TRBJ1-4; 9 bases are a match to TRBD1. V dropped 5 bases and J dropped 7; count of bases not matched to a gene: 11. Germline V gene sequence: CDR1 DFQATT, CDR2 SNEGSKA (reference sequence). This CDR3 region has 15 residues.

The chain links TRBV6-6 to TRBJ2-1, with 8 bases fitting TRBD1. Germline CDR1 MNHNY, CDR2 SVGAGI (reference sequence). This CDR3 has 14 amino acids. V shed 6 bases and J 10 bases; nucleotides not matched to a gene: 11. CDR3 amino acids: CASSRTGTEGEQFF. For the CDR3, the DNA is TGTGCCAGCAGCAGGACAGGGACGGAGGGGGAGCAGTTCTTC.

The chain uses TRBV6-2 or TRBV6-3 and TRBJ1-1, with 11 bases that match TRBD1. The ends lost 8 bases at V and 0 bases at J; junction bases unmatched: 14. Germline V gene data show CDR1 as MNHEY and CDR2 as SVGEGT. CDR3 length equals 18 residues. The CDR3 bases are TGTGCCAGCCAACAATTGATCGGACAGGGGGCGATGAACACTGAAGCTTTCTTT. It is translated as CASQQLIGQGAMNTEAFF.

V usage is TRBV2 and J usage is TRBJ2-1, with 7 positions matching TRBD1. In germline, CDR1 is SNHLY, CDR2 FYNNEI. Trimming took 5 bases from V and 2 from J; bases not matched to a gene: 15. There are 18 residues in the CDR3. CDR3 DNA sequence: TGTGCCAGCAGTCCTGCAGGGACAGACAGGGAGACCTACAATGAGCAGTTCTTC. Protein sequence: CASSPAGTDRETYNEQFF.

The chain links TRBV5-1 to TRBJ2-5, with 8 bases aligning to TRBD1. J lost 0 bases, V lost 1 base, and 5 bases had no gene match. The CDR3 sequence is 16 residues long. Germline CDR1 is SGHRS and CDR2 is YFSETQ. The CDR3, as DNA: TGCGCCAGCAGCTTGCGGACAGGGATGTACCAAGAGACCCAGTACTTC. It encodes CASSLRTGMYQETQYF.

CDR3 region: CAWRQGHDQPQHF. DNA of the CDR3: TGTGCCTGGAGACAGGGACACGATCAGCCCCAGCATTTT. The V and J genes are TRBV30 and TRBJ1-5; tentative D call: TRBD1 (6 bases). V dropped 3 bases and J dropped 5 bases, with 11 bases sitting between them. The CDR3 extends over 13 amino acids. Germline CDR1 reads GTSNPN; CDR2 reads SVGIG (reference sequence).